This T cell receptor beta chain originates from a study of Tregs in tolerant kidney transplant recipients. Profiled with immunoSEQ multiplex PCR; TCRdb holds only in-frame clones, not every one. The sample has about 4,200 clones, 50% to 60% seen once; the top ten hold under 5%. CDR3 length equals 15 residues. With respect to this clone: Antigen: not known.

This sequence was found in a human donor in good health. The source material was CD8+ T cells from blood cultured with allogeneic cells. The chain links TRBV21-1 to TRBJ2-7. TRBV21-1 is a documented pseudogene. Written as DNA, the CDR3 is TGTGCCAGCAGCAAAGGTCGGGGGCCCGGTTACGAGCAGTACTTC. This encodes CASSKGRGPGYEQYF.